This entry is about one T cell receptor beta chain. This record belongs to a study of CD8+ T cells in alopecia areata. After isolation, RNA underwent reverse transcription to generate cDNA as the sequencing template. Clones were read by immunoSEQ multiplex PCR, and TCRdb kept only the in-frame ones, dropping some. The sample includes more than 200,000 clones, 40% to 55% of them seen just once. Treatment defined: oral pan-JAK inhibitor, 5-10 mg twice daily. The CDR3 has 19 residues. V dropped 1 base and J dropped 4; count of bases not matched to a gene: 11. The germline V gene encodes CDR1 SGHRS and CDR2 YFSETQ.

The source material was CD4+ T cells sorted from blood, sampled at approximately week 37, from a patient treated with tofacitinib. This receptor was identified in a human donor with alopecia areata. The V and J genes are TRBV5-1 and TRBJ2-3, with TRBD2 identical over 14 bases. In DNA, the CDR3 is TGCGCCAGCAGCTTGCATCTTACCGGACTAGCGGGAGGCCCAGATACGCAGTATTTT. Translating it yields CASSLHLTGLAGGPDTQYF.